The text below deals with one TCR beta chain. What it binds is unknown. These data come from a study of post-analysis software for immune sequencing data. The TCR beta cDNA libraries contained unique molecular identifiers. TCRdb recomputed calls from the PCR reads with MiXCR, one row per CDR3 protein. The sample records more than 450,000 distinct CDR3 sequences, 40% to 50% being singletons. Study observations and caveats: Controls showed lower frequencies than patients for roughly 5 TRBV segments, and TRBV5-6, TRBV5-1 and TRBV20-1 were among these. Samples from a shared batch, those prepared together, strongly co-clustered by F measure. Comparison with controls showed significantly lower normalized Chao1 diversity in multiple sclerosis patients.

The length of the CDR3 is 12 residues. The germline CDR1 and CDR2 sequences are SEHNR and FQNEAQ (reference sequence). V was pared by 8 bases and J by 3 bases, with 10 bases between. The chain carries TRBV7-9 and TRBJ1-1; no firm D call. The material sequenced was blood. The origin of this receptor is a girl aged 10 to 17 with multiple sclerosis. The CDR3 protein is CASSNLDTEAFF. CDR3 in DNA: TGTGCCAGCTCAAACTTGGACACTGAAGCTTTCTTT.